This T cell receptor beta chain was obtained from a study of T cells after yellow fever vaccination. Findings and limits, study-wide: CD4 and CD8 compartments shared a small share of clonotypes, likely from convergent recombination. From the bulk population, abundant clonotypes could contaminate and appear within FACS-sorted repertoires. Weaker in magnitude, the secondary response showed a faster peak on day 5 versus 15.

On this clonotype: Its antigen is currently unknown.

The germline gives CDR1 SEHNR, CDR2 FQNEAQ (reference sequence). This CDR3 comprises 15 residues. Trimming removed 1 base from V and 2 bases from J, with 11 bases in between. 5'RACE template switching produced TCR cDNA carrying a universal primer site and UMIs. TCRdb re-called the 5' RACE reads with MiXCR, one entry per CDR3 protein. The sample yields 450,000 to 550,000 distinct CDR3 sequences, around a fifth seen once. Sequenced here: PBMCs, sampled approximately 22 days after the first yellow fever vaccination. This receptor was obtained from a man aged 18-30 years who received the YFV17D yellow fever vaccine. V usage is TRBV7-9 and J usage is TRBJ2-5; D is perhaps TRBD2 (6 bases). This chain's CDR3 is CASSLGTGVQETQYF. In DNA form, the CDR3 reads TGTGCCAGCAGCTTAGGAACGGGGGTACAAGAGACCCAGTACTTC.